The rows below give T cell receptor beta chains drawn from one sample of a study of identical twins. TCRdb reprocessed the 5' RACE reads via MiXCR and lists one record per CDR3 protein. The sample holds hundreds of thousands of distinct CDR3 sequences, approximately 8.5% seen once. The sample also formed part of further work on yellow fever vaccine responses in identical twins.

Sequenced material: memory (CD45RO+) T cells sorted from blood. Receptors originate from a woman younger than 30 in good health. The CDR3 runs from the conserved cysteine through the conserved F or W. D genes are given only for firm matches. Only some rows state a clone size, as once, few, many or a class for expanded clones.

TRBJ2-3 | TRBD2 | TRBV3-1 | . | CASSQAGTSGRRRGADTQYF | TGTGCCAGCAGCCAAGCAGGGACTAGCGGGAGAAGGAGGGGGGCAGATACGCAGTATTTT
TRBJ2-3 | TRBD2 | TRBV12-3/TRBV12-4 | few | CASSVGTSGGLTDTQYF | TGTGCCAGCAGTGTAGGCACTAGCGGGGGATTAACAGATACGCAGTATTTT
TRBJ2-2 | . | TRBV2 | few | CASSDSPNRGLNTGELFF | TGTGCCAGCAGTGACAGCCCCAATCGTGGTTTAAACACCGGGGAGCTGTTTTTT
TRBJ2-7 | TRBD2 | TRBV25-1 | many | CASSATGLAGNIGSYEQYF | TGTGCCAGCAGTGCTACGGGACTAGCGGGCAACATCGGGTCCTACGAGCAGTACTTC
TRBJ2-1 | . | TRBV6-1 | . | CASSEPFAPIEQFF | TGTGCCAGCAGTGAGCCCTTCGCCCCAATTGAGCAGTTCTTC
TRBJ1-1 | . | TRBV6-1 | many | CASSELIQGTEAFF | TGTGCCAGCAGTGAATTGATCCAAGGGACTGAAGCTTTCTTT
TRBJ2-1 | . | TRBV7-9 | . | CASTHWADPKEYNEQFF | TGTGCCAGCACGCACTGGGCCGACCCAAAGGAATACAATGAGCAGTTCTTC
TRBJ2-1 | TRBD2 | TRBV29-1 | . | CSVVGLAGVGEQFF | TGCAGCGTTGTAGGACTAGCGGGAGTAGGTGAGCAGTTCTTC
TRBJ1-1 | TRBD1 | TRBV6-1 | few | CASSRDSLNTEVFF | TGTGCCAGCAGTAGGGACAGCTTGAACACTGAAGTTTTCTTT
TRBJ2-1 | . | TRBV4-2 | many | CASSQDSGNEQFF | TGTGCCAGCAGCCAAGATTCGGGCAATGAGCAGTTCTTC
TRBJ1-1 | TRBD1 | TRBV5-5 | few | CASSWGQGQHLEAFF | TGTGCCAGCAGCTGGGGACAGGGTCAGCACCTTGAAGCTTTCTTT
TRBJ1-2 | TRBD1 | TRBV5-1 | many | CASSQGVQGPNYGYTF | TGCGCCAGCAGCCAGGGGGTTCAGGGTCCCAACTATGGCTACACCTTC
TRBJ1-4 | TRBD1 | TRBV5-1 | few | CASSPLQGTNEKLFF | TGCGCCAGCAGCCCCCTACAGGGGACTAATGAAAAACTGTTTTTT
TRBJ2-5 | . | TRBV24-1 | . | CATSIRGSGQETQYF | TGTGCCACCAGTATCCGGGGGTCAGGCCAAGAGACCCAGTACTTC
TRBJ2-3 | TRBD2 | TRBV3-1 | . | CASSEAGGISTDTQYF | TGTGCCAGCAGCGAAGCGGGGGGCATTAGCACAGATACGCAGTATTTT
TRBJ2-3 | TRBD2 | TRBV4-2 | . | CASSQDSLAGGDTQYF | TGTGCCAGCAGCCAAGATTCGCTAGCGGGGGGAGATACGCAGTATTTT
TRBJ1-6 | TRBD1 | TRBV7-2 | few | CASSPRDSNLNSPLHF | TGTGCCAGCAGCCCGAGGGACAGCAACCTGAATTCACCCCTCCACTTT
TRBJ2-5 | . | TRBV5-1 | few | CASSLAGAATRETQYF | TGCGCCAGCAGCTTGGCCGGGGCAGCGACGAGGGAGACCCAGTACTTC
TRBJ1-1 | TRBD1 | TRBV7-2 | few | CASSLEGQIMNTEAFF | TGTGCCAGCAGCTTAGAGGGACAGATTATGAACACTGAAGCTTTCTTT
TRBJ1-2 | TRBD1 | TRBV7-2 | few | CASTWGDSSYTF | TGTGCCAGCACCTGGGGGGACAGCAGCTACACCTTC
TRBJ1-1 | . | TRBV11-2 | few | CASSFSVYVSGGSSRDEAFF | TGTGCCAGCAGCTTTTCGGTCTATGTGAGTGGGGGCTCCAGTCGGGATGAAGCTTTCTTT
TRBJ1-4 | . | TRBV29-1 | few | CSVGAATNEKLFF | TGCAGCGTCGGGGCGGCAACTAATGAAAAACTGTTTTTT
TRBJ2-1 | TRBD1 | TRBV11-2 | . | CASSLGGTGGNEQFF | TGTGCCAGCAGCTTAGGTGGGACAGGGGGCAATGAGCAGTTCTTC
TRBJ2-2 | . | TRBV5-1 | . | CASSLAGLVQSGELFF | TGCGCCAGCAGCTTGGCTGGGCTAGTCCAGTCCGGGGAGCTGTTTTTT
TRBJ1-1 | . | TRBV5-4 | few | CASSLAGTPEAFF | TGTGCCAGCAGCTTGGCCGGGACACCTGAAGCTTTCTTT
TRBJ1-2 | . | TRBV24-1 | few | CATSPGTGYTF | TGTGCCACCAGTCCAGGGACTGGCTACACCTTC
TRBJ2-1 | TRBD2 | TRBV20-1 | many | CSARDYAASGGLVYNEQFF | TGCAGTGCTAGAGATTACGCGGCTAGCGGGGGTCTCGTCTACAATGAGCAGTTCTTC
TRBJ2-3 | TRBD1 | TRBV5-1 | many | CASSQGQGLADTQYF | TGCGCCAGCAGCCAGGGACAGGGGTTGGCAGATACGCAGTATTTT
TRBJ2-7 | TRBD2 | TRBV10-3 | . | CAIKKREGFYEQYF | TGTGCCATCAAGAAGCGGGAGGGATTCTACGAGCAGTACTTC
TRBJ2-3 | TRBD2 | TRBV28 | . | CASSWTRGIKDTQYF | TGTGCCAGCAGTTGGACTAGAGGAATTAAAGATACGCAGTATTTT
TRBJ2-7 | TRBD1 | TRBV12-3/TRBV12-4 | . | CASSIPGQGANEQYF | TGTGCCAGCAGCATACCGGGACAGGGGGCAAACGAGCAGTACTTC
TRBJ1-1 | TRBD1 | TRBV6-5 | . | CASSYGQGLTEAFF | TGTGCCAGCAGTTATGGACAGGGGTTAACTGAAGCTTTCTTT
TRBJ2-4 | . | TRBV7-6 | many | CASSAGTGGKNIQYF | TGTGCCAGCAGCGCAGGAACAGGCGGCAAAAACATTCAGTACTTC
TRBJ2-2 | . | TRBV20-1 | few | CSARVGGRDTGELFF | TGCAGTGCTAGAGTAGGGGGGCGAGACACCGGGGAGCTGTTTTTT
TRBJ2-1 | . | TRBV20-1 | . | CSASTYDEQFF | TGCAGTGCTAGTACGTATGATGAGCAGTTCTTC
TRBJ2-2 | . | TRBV25-1 | many | CASSPTWNTGELFF | TGTGCCAGCAGCCCGACCTGGAACACCGGGGAGCTGTTTTTT
TRBJ1-5 | . | TRBV12-3/TRBV12-4 | many | CASSLKLGGGGNQPQHF | TGTGCCAGCAGTTTAAAGTTGGGAGGGGGTGGCAATCAGCCCCAGCATTTT
TRBJ2-3 | TRBD2 | TRBV12-3/TRBV12-4 | many | CASTPSGTNTDTQYF | TGTGCCAGCACCCCGAGCGGGACTAACACAGATACGCAGTATTTT
TRBJ2-5 | . | TRBV3-1 | many | CASSQSQHIQETQYF | TGTGCCAGCAGCCAATCTCAACACATCCAAGAGACCCAGTACTTC
TRBJ1-2 | . | TRBV5-1 | many | CASSNIAGIDYGYTF | TGCGCCAGCAGCAATATCGCGGGGATCGACTATGGCTACACCTTC
TRBJ2-2 | . | TRBV15 | few | CATSRDWVLRDLNTGELFF | TGTGCCACCAGCAGAGATTGGGTACTACGGGACCTGAACACCGGGGAGCTGTTTTTT
TRBJ2-1 | . | TRBV24-1 | many | CATSDLRDWEEQFF | TGTGCCACCAGTGATTTGAGGGACTGGGAGGAGCAGTTCTTC
TRBJ2-1 | TRBD1 | TRBV5-1 | few | CASSSNPGQGLNEQVF | TGCGCCAGCAGCTCGAATCCGGGACAGGGGCTGAATGAGCAGGTCTTC
TRBJ2-1 | . | TRBV29-1 | many | CSGGGQGAYNEQFF | TGCAGCGGAGGGGGGCAGGGGGCCTACAATGAGCAGTTCTTC
TRBJ2-3 | TRBD1 | TRBV29-1 | many | CSAGQEATDTQYF | TGCAGCGCCGGACAGGAGGCCACAGATACGCAGTATTTT
TRBJ2-7 | . | TRBV29-1 | . | CSVGYRTSNPPSEQYF | TGCAGCGTGGGCTATCGGACCTCGAACCCACCCTCCGAGCAGTACTTC
TRBJ2-5 | TRBD2 | TRBV7-9 | few | CASSSGLASQETQYF | TGTGCCAGCAGCTCGGGACTAGCGAGCCAAGAGACCCAGTACTTC
TRBJ1-1 | TRBD1 | TRBV3-1 | . | CASSPWLTGGRNTEAFF | TGTGCCAGCAGCCCTTGGCTCACAGGGGGCCGGAACACTGAAGCTTTCTTT
TRBJ2-7 | . | TRBV28 | . | CASSLSGDEQYF | TGTGCCAGCAGTTTATCAGGGGACGAGCAGTACTTC
TRBJ1-1 | . | TRBV20-1 | few | CSADGRKRNTEAFF | TGCAGTGCCGACGGACGGAAACGGAACACTGAAGCTTTCTTT
TRBJ2-1 | TRBD2 | TRBV12-3/TRBV12-4 | few | CASTLAGVLNEQFF | TGTGCCAGCACACTAGCGGGAGTTCTCAATGAGCAGTTCTTC
TRBJ1-5 | . | TRBV6-6 | . | CASSPDRTQPQHF | TGTGCCAGCAGCCCCGACAGAACTCAGCCCCAGCATTTT
TRBJ2-3 | . | TRBV24-1 | . | CATTGTGTHTDTQYF | TGTGCCACCACAGGAACCGGGACCCACACAGATACGCAGTATTTT
TRBJ1-3 | . | TRBV28 | . | CASSYTRSASGNTIYF | TGTGCCAGCAGTTACACCCGAAGCGCTTCGGGAAACACCATATATTTT
TRBJ2-5 | . | TRBV20-1 | many | CSADPPGKSQETQYF | TGCAGTGCTGACCCCCCTGGCAAATCCCAAGAGACCCAGTACTTC